This T cell receptor beta chain was identified in a study of T cell responses to AZD1222 COVID-19 vaccine. General study points: At baseline, just a handful of AZD1222 recipients tested seropositive. Donor demographics were predominantly white British with a female majority; clonal diversity may be underestimated.

TCRdb keeps only in-frame clones here, not all; method: immunoSEQ multiplex PCR. The top ten hold 5% to 6.5% of the sample, which has tens of thousands of clones, about 91% seen once. The CDR3 spans 16 residues. V lost 1 base, J lost 1 base, and 3 bases stayed unmatched. Germline CDR1 SGHDT, CDR2 YYEEEE. With regard to this clone: Its target is unknown.

V and J are TRBV5-6 and TRBJ2-4; 9 positions match TRBD2. The receptor comes from an adult in good health. The sample here was peripheral blood, taken on day 0 of AZD1222 vaccination. The CDR3 DNA follows: TGTGCCAGCAGCTTGCGGCTAGCGGGGGCCAAAAACATTCAGTACTTC. Its translation is CASSLRLAGAKNIQYF.